Listed here is a single TCR beta chain. It has no known antigen specificity. The sample holds no much larger clone one base away, and base qualities are not on file. The record originates from a study of technical replicates of blood from several donors (dated by TCRdb to 2016 to 2017). Library preparation was by the immunoSEQ multiplex PCR assay. The table comes from immuneACCESS by way of TCRdb, which keeps in-frame sequences with V and J called. Part of the clones is missing from these tables; in studies checked, under half for an unresolved V gene and the rest for unknown reasons. Here the sample has over 80,000 clones; 90% to 97% occur a single time. The ten largest account for about 0.36% of the sample. Sequencing was carried out using T cells isolated from PBMCs. This clonotype originated in a human donor in good health.

The CDR3 protein sequence reads: CASLGGSQETQYF. Read as DNA, the sequence is TGTGCCAGTCTAGGTGGTAGCCAAGAGACCCAGTACTTC. The sequence is built from TRBV2 and TRBJ2-5, with no confidently assigned D gene. V drops 9 bases and J drops 1 base, leaving 12 bases in between. CDR1 and CDR2 (SNHLY, FYNNEI) derive from the germline V gene. Counted from cysteine to phenylalanine, this CDR3 has 13 amino acids. Here the CDR3 DNA is all that survives: 39 bases in frame from base 1.